The next 22 T cell receptor beta chains were all read from a single sample in a study of blood T cell repertoires in COVID-19. TCRdb keeps only in-frame clones here, not all; method: immunoSEQ multiplex PCR. The sample lists roughly 410,000 clones; 89% were seen once. The specimen was peripheral blood. The receptors stem from a man in his forties with acute or convalescent COVID-19.

This clone has just a few counts. V usage is TRBV5-5 and J usage is TRBJ1-2, with 9 positions matching TRBD1. The CDR3 spans 16 residues. The germline V gene has CDR1 SGHKS and CDR2 YYEKEE (reference sequence). The V segment lost 5 bases and the J segment 8 bases; nucleotides outside the gene matches: 16. The CDR3 nucleotides read TGTGCCAGCAGTTATTACACAGGGGGCGGTCCTGAGGGCTACACCTTC. It encodes CASSYYTGGGPEGYTF.

The chain carries TRBV3-1 (or the pseudogene TRBV3-2) and TRBJ1-1; D ambiguous. The CDR3 loop spans 15 amino acids. Germline-derived CDR1 and CDR2 are LGHDT and YNNKEL (reference sequence). V was clipped by 3 bases and J by 0 bases, with 11 bases between them. The CDR3 loop is CASSHWGGLNTEAFF. CDR3 coding DNA: TGTGCCAGCAGCCACTGGGGAGGTTTGAACACTGAAGCTTTCTTT.

The rearrangement links TRBV6-2 or TRBV6-3 to TRBJ2-7, with TRBD1 as a possible D gene (6 bases). The CDR3 length is 15 residues. Trimming cost V 2 bases and J 2 bases, with 13 bases left between them. The germline CDR1 and CDR2 sequences are MNHEY and SVGEGT. CDR3 sequence: CASSYGGGDPYEQYF. The CDR3 DNA is TGTGCCAGCAGTTACGGTGGGGGCGACCCCTACGAGCAGTACTTC.

In nucleotides, the CDR3 is TGCGCCAGCAGCCCGACAGGGAACAATGAAAAACTGTTTTTT. It is translated as CASSPTGNNEKLFF. The rearrangement links TRBV5-1 to TRBJ1-4; 7 positions match TRBD1. J gave up 5 bases and V 4 bases, and 5 bases lay outside the gene matches. Looked up from germline, CDR1 is SGHRS and CDR2 is YFSETQ. CDR3 length equals 14 residues.

V usage is TRBV5-3 and J usage is TRBJ2-7, with 10 bases fitting TRBD2. TRBV5-3 is noted as an ORF with a role that remains uncertain. With V trimmed by 2 bases and J by 3 bases, 14 bases remained unmatched. This CDR3 spans 18 amino acids. The CDR3 coding sequence is TGTGCCAGAAGCTTAGTTTTGAGCGGGAGGGCTTACTACTACGAGCAGTACTTC. It specifies CARSLVLSGRAYYYEQYF.

The chain joins TRBV28 to TRBJ1-6, with 8 positions matching TRBD1. The CDR3 extends over 19 amino acids. Germline-derived CDR1 and CDR2 are MDHEN and SYDVKM. J lost 6 bases, V lost 0 bases, and 13 bases had no gene match. CDR3 sequence: CASSLWKGQGRLRNSPLHF. Written as DNA, the CDR3 is TGTGCCAGCAGTTTATGGAAAGGACAGGGACGGCTTCGTAATTCACCCCTCCACTTT.

The chain has TRBV18 and TRBJ1-1; no firm D call. CDR3 length: 16 amino acids. V lost 4 bases and J 0 bases, leaving 15 bases between the germline ends. The germline V gene encodes CDR1 KGHSH and CDR2 LQKENI. The CDR3, as DNA: TGTGCCAGCTCACGGTTGGGAGGGCAATTGAACACTGAAGCTTTCTTT. Translation gives CASSRLGGQLNTEAFF.

This chain uses TRBV30 with TRBJ1-2; D is undetermined. Germline V gene sequence: CDR1 GTSNPN, CDR2 SVGIG (reference sequence). Trimming took 2 bases from V and 2 from J, leaving 9 bases between them. The CDR3 is 13 residues long. The CDR3 reads CAWSSTSNYGYTF. For the CDR3, the DNA is TGTGCCTGGAGTTCCACATCGAACTATGGCTACACCTTC. The full variable domain, rest sourced from reference TRBV30 and TRBJ1-2, is SQTIHQWPATLVQPVGSPLSLECTVEGTSNPNLYWYRQAAGRGLQLLFYSVGIGQISSEVPQNLSASRPQDRQFILSSKKLLLSDSGFYLCAWSSTSNYGYTFGSGTRLTVV.

The chain recombines TRBV7-9 with TRBJ1-1; no firm D call. The CDR3 totals 12 residues. V gave up 10 bases and J gave up 6 bases, with 15 bases separating them. Germline V lookup: CDR1 SEHNR, CDR2 FQNEAQ (reference sequence). The CDR3 DNA follows: TGTGCCACCGGACGGCGGGCGGCTGAAGCTTTCTTT. Encoded protein: CATGRRAAEAFF.

The gene calls are TRBV5-6 and TRBJ1-1, with D possibly being TRBD1 (5 bases). Trimming shortened V by 0 bases and J by 4 bases, and 16 bases separated the two germline ends. This CDR3 is 16 amino acids long. Germline CDR1 SGHDT, CDR2 YYEEEE. The CDR3 DNA follows: TGTGCCAGCAGCTTGGGGTCAGACAGCTTTGTCACTGAAGCTTTCTTT. It yields the protein CASSLGSDSFVTEAFF.

The gene calls are TRBV5-4 and TRBJ1-3; no definite D call. The CDR3 loop spans 14 amino acids. V lost 5 bases, J lost 1 base, and 10 bases lay in between. Germline V gives CDR1 SGHNT, CDR2 YYREEE (reference sequence). Here the CDR3 reads CASRTLGSGNTIYF. CDR3 nucleotide sequence: TGTGCCAGCAGGACCCTCGGGTCTGGAAACACCATATATTTT.

This clone was picked up one time. The chain combines TRBV28 with TRBJ2-2; TRBD1 aligns across 7 bases. Trimming removed 8 bases from V and 6 bases from J; junction bases left unmatched: 12. The CDR3 covers 15 residues. Germline CDR1 MDHEN, CDR2 SYDVKM. Here the CDR3 DNA reads TGTGCCAGCCATAACGAGGGGGCAGGGGCCGGGGAGCTGTTTTTT. Translation: CASHNEGAGAGELFF.

The chain's CDR3 is CASSFMNTEAFF. CDR3 DNA: TGTGCCAGCAGCTTTATGAACACTGAAGCTTTCTTT. The rearrangement uses TRBV7-8 and TRBJ1-1; no clear D gene. V was shortened by 3 bases and J by 0 bases, with 2 bases between the two germline ends. The germline V gene has CDR1 SGHVS and CDR2 FQNEAQ. The CDR3 consists of 12 residues. The full variable domain, completed using reference TRBV7-8 and TRBJ1-1, is GAGVSQSPRYKVAKRGQDVALRCDPISGHVSLFWYQQALGQGPEFLTYFQNEAQLDKSGLPSDRFFAERPEGSVSTLKIQRTQQEDSAVYLCASSFMNTEAFFGQGTRLTVV.

This rearrangement joins TRBV19 to TRBJ1-3, with no clear D. The CDR3 sequence is 14 residues long. Trimming removed 9 bases from V and 0 bases from J, with 12 bases in between. Germline CDR1 and CDR2: LNHDA and SQIVND (reference sequence). DNA of the CDR3: TGTGCCAGCCACCGCTCGGGCTCTGGAAACACCATATATTTT. It encodes CASHRSGSGNTIYF.

The J gene is TRBJ2-1, the V gene TRBV9; 7 nucleotides align to TRBD1. V dropped 4 bases and J dropped 8; count of bases not matched to a gene: 15. Germline values: CDR1 SGDLS, CDR2 YYNGEE. The CDR3 runs 16 residues. CDR3 in amino acids: CASSPWTGEGGDEQFF. Here the CDR3 DNA reads TGTGCCAGCAGCCCTTGGACAGGCGAAGGGGGTGATGAGCAGTTCTTC. The full variable domain, completed using reference TRBV9 and TRBJ2-1, is DSGVTQTPKHLITATGQRVTLRCSPRSGDLSVYWYQQSLDQGLQFLIQYYNGEERAKGNILERFSAQQFPDLHSELNLSSLELGDSALYFCASSPWTGEGGDEQFFGPGTRLTVL.

The chain is built from TRBV5-1 and TRBJ2-1; 9 nucleotides align to TRBD2. CDR1 is SGHRS, CDR2 YFSETQ, per germline. J lost 11 bases, V lost 0 bases, and 3 bases had no gene match. This CDR3 contains 13 residues. DNA of the CDR3: TGCGCCAGCAGCTTGGAGGCGGGAGGGAAGCAGTTCTTC. Protein product: CASSLEAGGKQFF. The full variable domain, completed using reference TRBV5-1 and TRBJ2-1, is KAGVTQTPRYLIKTRGQQVTLSCSPISGHRSVSWYQQTPGQGLQFLFEYFSETQRNKGNFPGRFSGRQFSNSRSEMNVSTLELGDSALYLCASSLEAGGKQFFGPGTRLTVL.

This clone has more than one count but fewer than ten. Additional DNA sequences in this sample encode the identical CDR3. CDR3 DNA: TGTGCCAGTTCCGGGACACTGAACACTGAAGCTTTCTTT. Translated: CASSGTLNTEAFF. This sequence joins TRBV19 and TRBJ1-1; D possibly corresponds to TRBD1 (6 bases). V was pared by 8 bases and J by 0 bases, with 10 bases between. The CDR3 covers 13 residues. Germline V gene data show CDR1 as LNHDA and CDR2 as SQIVND (reference sequence). The full variable domain, in which reference TRBV19 and TRBJ1-1 provide the parts outside the CDR3, is DGGITQSPKYLFRKEGQNVTLSCEQNLNHDAMYWYRQDPGQGLRLIYYSQIVNDFQKGDIAEGYSVSREKKESFPLTVTSAQKNPTAFYLCASSGTLNTEAFFGQGTRLTVV.

This clone was counted a few times. The V and J genes are TRBV19 and TRBJ1-2, with unresolved D. V was cut by 5 bases and J by 5 bases, with 21 bases left in between. The CDR3 runs 16 residues. CDR1 is LNHDA and CDR2 is SQIVND in the germline V gene (reference sequence). In nucleotides, the CDR3 is TGTGCCAGTAGTGATCAATACGGCCGGGAGTGGTATGGCTACACCTTC. Amino acids: CASSDQYGREWYGYTF.

V and J are TRBV9 and TRBJ2-1, with 9 bases fitting TRBD1. CDR1 and CDR2 from the germline V gene are SGDLS and YYNGEE. CDR3 length equals 14 residues. V trimming: 3 bases; J trimming: 6 bases; junction bases outside the gene matches: 4. CDR3 coding DNA: TGTGCCAGCAGCGGGACAGGGGACATCAATGAGCAGTTCTTC. Translation gives CASSGTGDINEQFF.

J is TRBJ1-1 and V is TRBV7-3; tentative D call: TRBD1 (6 bases). The CDR3 loop spans 19 amino acids. Deletions cut 1 base from V and 4 bases from J, with 25 bases between. In germline, CDR1 is SGHTA, CDR2 FQGTGA. This CDR3 reads CASSLRSVDQGSWPTEAFF. DNA of the CDR3: TGTGCCAGCAGCTTAAGAAGTGTGGATCAGGGGAGTTGGCCCACTGAAGCTTTCTTT.

This chain connects TRBV27 to TRBJ2-3; maybe TRBD2 (6 bases). CDR1 and CDR2 from the germline V gene are MNHEY and SMNVEV (reference sequence). V lost 4 bases and J lost 3, with 17 bases in between. The CDR3 is 16 residues long. CDR3 in amino acids: CASSSQTRGRTDTQYF. The CDR3, as DNA: TGTGCCAGCAGTTCACAGACACGGGGGAGAACAGATACGCAGTATTTT.

The genes are TRBV19 and TRBJ2-5; the match to TRBD1 covers 7 bases. Germline CDR1 is LNHDA and CDR2 is SQIVND (reference sequence). Germline trimming cut 0 bases from V and 5 bases from J; bases unmatched to any gene: 9. This CDR3 has 16 amino acids. CDR3 protein: CASSIDATGSGETQYF. The CDR3 nucleotides read TGTGCCAGTAGTATAGATGCGACAGGGAGTGGGGAGACCCAGTACTTC.